The 31 T cell receptor beta chains in this list originate from one sample, sequenced in a study of OX40 agonist ivuxolimab in advanced cancers. Profiled with immunoSEQ multiplex PCR; TCRdb holds only in-frame clones, not every one. The sample contains under 80,000 clones, more than 80% of which appear only once. The material was CD4+ or CD8+ T cells sorted from blood, obtained in a trial of the OX40 agonist ivuxolimab. These TCRs come from an adult with an advanced solid tumor such as melanoma, head and neck, liver or kidney cancer.

The V call is TRBV7-2, the J call TRBJ1-6; 7 bases are a match to TRBD1. This CDR3 is 13 amino acids long. From germline, CDR1 is SGHTA and CDR2 FQGNSA. V was pared by 4 bases and J by 10 bases, with 4 bases of the junction left unmatched. For the CDR3, the DNA is TGTGCCAGCAGCTCCCGGGACAGCTCACCCCTCCACTTT. The encoded protein is CASSSRDSSPLHF.

This chain joins TRBV5-1 and TRBJ2-3; tentatively, D is TRBD2 (6 bases). The CDR3 has 15 amino acids. Germline values: CDR1 SGHRS, CDR2 YFSETQ. Trimming stripped 3 bases from V and 2 bases from J, with 13 bases between. Written as DNA, the CDR3 is TGCGCCAGCAGCTCGGGGGTTCGAGACACAGATACGCAGTATTTT. It is translated as CASSSGVRDTDTQYF.

The chain employs TRBV5-1 and TRBJ2-1; D gene unclear. The CDR3 is 15 amino acids. V was cut by 1 base and J by 5 bases, with 13 bases left in between. CDR1 and CDR2 from the germline V gene are SGHRS and YFSETQ. In DNA, the CDR3 is TGCGCCAGCAGCTTGTCGGGTAGGGCCGACAATGAGCAGTTCTTC. Its translation is CASSLSGRADNEQFF.

J is TRBJ2-2 and V is TRBV29-1; 13 bases agree with TRBD2. This CDR3 region has 16 residues. V was clipped by 8 bases and J by 1 base; unmatched bases: 7. Germline V CDR1 and CDR2: SQVTM, ANQGSEA. As DNA, the CDR3 is TGCAGCACCCCCGGGACTAGCGGGGTGAACACCGGGGAGCTGTTTTTT. This encodes CSTPGTSGVNTGELFF.

The chain couples TRBV9 to TRBJ2-5; TRBD2 matches 8 bases. CDR1 is SGDLS and CDR2 is YYNGEE in the germline V gene. The V gene end was trimmed by 4 bases and the J gene end by 2 bases; junction bases not matched to a gene: 7. The CDR3 covers 15 residues. The CDR3 bases are TGTGCCAGCAGCCCGGCGGGAGGAGGTCAAGAGACCCAGTACTTC. Protein sequence: CASSPAGGGQETQYF.

This chain links TRBV19 with TRBJ1-5; no reliable D call. Trimming shortened V by 6 bases and J by 3 bases, and 9 bases separated the two germline ends. Germline V gives CDR1 LNHDA, CDR2 SQIVND (reference sequence). This CDR3 comprises 13 residues. The CDR3 loop is CASRPRPNQPQHF. For the CDR3, the DNA is TGTGCCAGTAGGCCCAGGCCCAATCAGCCCCAGCATTTT.

This clone was observed a handful of times. The V gene is TRBV6-1, the J gene TRBJ1-5; the match to TRBD1 covers 7 bases. Looked up from germline, CDR1 is MNHNS and CDR2 is SASEGT. The CDR3 consists of 13 residues. V lost 6 bases to trimming and J lost 3 bases; unmatched junction nucleotides: 2. The CDR3 sequence is CASRTGNNQPQHF. The CDR3 region has the DNA TGTGCCAGCAGGACAGGGAACAATCAGCCCCAGCATTTT.

The V call is TRBV7-3, the J call TRBJ2-1; D perhaps matches TRBD1 (6 bases). V was shortened by 2 bases and J by 2 bases, with 19 bases between the two germline ends. Germline-derived CDR1 and CDR2 are SGHTA and FQGTGA. CDR3 length: 18 amino acids. CDR3: CASSLLPRGQPPYNEQFF. CDR3 nucleotides: TGTGCCAGCAGCTTACTACCTCGGGGACAACCCCCCTACAATGAGCAGTTCTTC.

The chain has TRBV5-1 and TRBJ2-7, with D unclear. Germline V gene lookup returns CDR1 SGHRS and CDR2 YFSETQ. The CDR3 is 14 amino acids. Trimming cost V 0 bases and J 4 bases, with 11 bases left between them. The CDR3 nucleotides read TGCGCCAGCAGCTTGGGCCCCGTCGTGTACGAGCAGTACTTC. Its translation is CASSLGPVVYEQYF.

The chain employs TRBV5-4 and TRBJ1-2; the D gene is possibly TRBD1 (5 bases). V lost 2 bases and J lost 6, with 11 bases in between. This CDR3 spans 13 amino acids. CDR1 SGHNT and CDR2 YYREEE come from the germline V gene (reference sequence). This CDR3 reads CASSFPRENGYTF. The CDR3 DNA follows: TGTGCCAGCAGCTTCCCCAGGGAAAATGGCTACACCTTC. The entire variable domain, with the rest obtained from reference TRBV5-4 and TRBJ1-2, is as follows: ETGVTQSPTHLIKTRGQQVTLRCSSQSGHNTVSWYQQALGQGPQFIFQYYREEENGRGNFPPRFSGLQFPNYSSELNVNALELDDSALYLCASSFPRENGYTFGSGTRLTVV.

The gene calls are TRBV18 and TRBJ2-2; 7 positions agree with TRBD2. The V and J ends lost 5 bases and 5 bases, in that order; junction bases with no gene match: 14. Per the germline V gene, CDR1 is KGHSH and CDR2 is LQKENI. There are 17 residues in the CDR3. The CDR3 loop reads CASSSTLPGAGTGELFF. The CDR3 DNA reads TGTGCCAGCTCATCCACTCTACCGGGAGCGGGGACCGGGGAGCTGTTTTTT.

Only one count was recorded for this clone. The V call is TRBV5-1, the J call TRBJ2-1; the match to TRBD2 covers 7 bases. This CDR3 is built from 14 residues. The V gene end was trimmed by 2 bases and the J gene end by 6 bases; junction bases not matched to a gene: 5. In germline, CDR1 is SGHRS, CDR2 YFSETQ. This chain's CDR3 is CASSLRGSGNEQFF. CDR3 sequence (DNA): TGCGCCAGCAGCTTACGCGGGAGCGGCAATGAGCAGTTCTTC.

V is TRBV7-3 and J is TRBJ2-7, with TRBD2 as a possible D gene (7 bases). CDR3 length: 16 residues. The germline CDR1 and CDR2 sequences are SGHTA and FQGTGA. Trimming pared 2 bases from V and 2 bases from J, leaving 16 bases between. The DNA for the CDR3 is TGTGCCAGCAGCTTAGCTGGGGGGGCAACTACCTACGAGCAGTACTTC. Its protein is CASSLAGGATTYEQYF.

The chain links TRBV7-9 to TRBJ2-6; D perhaps matches TRBD2 (5 bases). The CDR3 loop spans 16 amino acids. Germline CDR1 SEHNR, CDR2 FQNEAQ (reference sequence). V lost 5 bases, J lost 0 bases, and 11 bases lay in between. CDR3 nucleotide sequence: TGTGCCAGCAGCCCAACGGGGAACTCTGGGGCCAACGTCCTGACTTTC. Translated: CASSPTGNSGANVLTF.

This chain connects TRBV7-8 to TRBJ2-5; D not certain. V was cut by 0 bases and J by 3 bases, with 2 bases left in between. Germline V gene lookup returns CDR1 SGHVS and CDR2 FQNEAQ. The CDR3 runs to 12 residues. CDR3 DNA: TGTGCCAGCAGCTTAGCGGAAGAGACCCAGTACTTC. It translates to CASSLAEETQYF. The whole variable domain, filled in from reference TRBV7-8 and TRBJ2-5, reads GAGVSQSPRYKVAKRGQDVALRCDPISGHVSLFWYQQALGQGPEFLTYFQNEAQLDKSGLPSDRFFAERPEGSVSTLKIQRTQQEDSAVYLCASSLAEETQYFGPGTRLLVL.

The chain has TRBV6-4 and TRBJ2-4, with 7 bases lining up with TRBD1. Germline CDR1 is MRHNA and CDR2 is SNTAGT. This CDR3 region has 14 residues. V gave up 6 bases and J gave up 7 bases; unmatched junction bases: 9. The CDR3 nucleotides read TGTGCCAGCAGCCCCGACAGGGCGGCGAACATTCAGTACTTC. Protein product: CASSPDRAANIQYF.

The chain joins TRBV5-1 to TRBJ2-5; D might be TRBD1 or TRBD2, each matching 5 bases. V was clipped by 0 bases and J by 4 bases, with 13 bases between them. The CDR3 loop spans 15 amino acids. From germline, CDR1 is SGHRS and CDR2 YFSETQ. The CDR3 sequence: CASSLAGAGPETQYF. Here the CDR3 DNA reads TGCGCCAGCAGCTTGGCCGGGGCAGGGCCAGAGACCCAGTACTTC. Looking up the rest from reference TRBV5-1 and TRBJ2-5 gives the full variable domain: KAGVTQTPRYLIKTRGQQVTLSCSPISGHRSVSWYQQTPGQGLQFLFEYFSETQRNKGNFPGRFSGRQFSNSRSEMNVSTLELGDSALYLCASSLAGAGPETQYFGPGTRLLVL.

The genes are TRBV5-6 and TRBJ2-3; 8 bases are shared with TRBD1. Germline values: CDR1 SGHDT, CDR2 YYEEEE. V shed 1 base and J 4 bases; nucleotides not matched to a gene: 14. This CDR3 is 18 amino acids long. CDR3 region: CASSLRTGIRTGADTQYF. For the CDR3, the DNA is TGTGCCAGCAGCTTGCGGACAGGGATTCGGACCGGGGCAGATACGCAGTATTTT.

Only one count was recorded for this clone. The rearrangement joins TRBV9 to TRBJ2-2; tentatively, D is TRBD1 or TRBD2 (5 bases each). The CDR3 totals 14 residues. V dropped 2 bases and J dropped 7 bases, with 12 bases sitting between them. Looked up from germline, CDR1 is SGDLS and CDR2 is YYNGEE. The CDR3 DNA follows: TGTGCCAGCAGCGTTCGGGACCCTGTCGGGGAGCTGTTTTTT. It encodes CASSVRDPVGELFF. The full variable domain, rest sourced from reference TRBV9 and TRBJ2-2, is DSGVTQTPKHLITATGQRVTLRCSPRSGDLSVYWYQQSLDQGLQFLIQYYNGEERAKGNILERFSAQQFPDLHSELNLSSLELGDSALYFCASSVRDPVGELFFGEGSRLTVL.

The chain has TRBV29-1 and TRBJ1-1; tentatively, D is TRBD1 (5 bases). The length of the CDR3 is 14 residues. V was shortened by 7 bases and J by 3 bases, with 18 bases between the two germline ends. In germline, CDR1 is SQVTM, CDR2 ANQGSEA. The CDR3 loop reads CSETGGARDTEAFF. The CDR3 region has the DNA TGCAGCGAAACGGGAGGGGCGCGGGACACTGAAGCTTTCTTT.

V and J are TRBV5-1 and TRBJ2-7, with 11 bases lining up with TRBD1. The CDR3 spans 20 residues. Germline V gene data show CDR1 as SGHRS and CDR2 as YFSETQ. Unmatched junction bases numbered 14, after V lost 0 bases and J lost 0 bases. CDR3 protein: CASSLGSRTGGSLSSYEQYF. The DNA for the CDR3 is TGCGCCAGCAGCTTGGGTTCCAGGACAGGGGGCTCCCTCAGCTCCTACGAGCAGTACTTC.

V usage is TRBV5-1 and J usage is TRBJ2-7; the D gene is possibly TRBD1 (5 bases). This CDR3 spans 13 amino acids. Looked up from germline, CDR1 is SGHRS and CDR2 is YFSETQ. V lost 1 base and J 4 bases, leaving 9 bases between the germline ends. Here the CDR3 DNA reads TGCGCCAGCAGCTTGACAGGACCTTACGAGCAGTACTTC. Translated: CASSLTGPYEQYF.

This chain links TRBV5-1 with TRBJ2-2; D unclear. Germline CDR1 is SGHRS and CDR2 is YFSETQ. V lost 2 bases and J lost 4, with 9 bases in between. The CDR3 spans 14 residues. CDR3 sequence reads: CASSFRIFTGELFF. CDR3 bases: TGCGCCAGCAGCTTTAGGATCTTCACCGGGGAGCTGTTTTTT. Full variable domain (rest looked up from reference TRBV5-1 and TRBJ2-2): KAGVTQTPRYLIKTRGQQVTLSCSPISGHRSVSWYQQTPGQGLQFLFEYFSETQRNKGNFPGRFSGRQFSNSRSEMNVSTLELGDSALYLCASSFRIFTGELFFGEGSRLTVL.

The genes are TRBV27 and TRBJ2-5, with 14 nucleotides matching TRBD2. Per germline, CDR1 MNHEY and CDR2 SMNVEV (reference sequence). The V segment lost 8 bases and the J segment 7 bases; nucleotides outside the gene matches: 6. CDR3 length: 14 residues. CDR3 sequence reads: CASGLAGGRGTQYF. CDR3 bases: TGTGCCAGCGGACTAGCGGGGGGCCGTGGGACCCAGTACTTC.

This chain links TRBV18 with TRBJ1-3; D is uncertain. V lost 2 bases and J lost 6, with 14 bases in between. The V gene's germline CDR1 is KGHSH and CDR2 LQKENI. The CDR3 totals 15 residues. The CDR3 spells CASSPSRALLNTIYF. The CDR3 coding sequence is TGTGCCAGCTCACCAAGTAGAGCCCTTTTAAACACCATATATTTT.

The chain has TRBV9 and TRBJ1-6, with D uncertain. Trimming stripped 0 bases from V and 7 bases from J, with 8 bases between. Germline V lookup: CDR1 SGDLS, CDR2 YYNGEE. This CDR3 has 14 amino acids. The CDR3 sequence is CASSVAGRNSPLHF. In DNA, the CDR3 is TGTGCCAGCAGCGTAGCGGGCCGCAATTCACCCCTCCACTTT.

This chain links TRBV7-9 with TRBJ1-4; D remains unclear. With 6 bases removed from V and 6 bases from J, the gap between germline ends came to 8 bases. The CDR3 loop spans 12 amino acids. CDR1 is SEHNR and CDR2 is FQNEAQ in the germline V gene (reference sequence). CDR3: CASRNSHEKLFF. DNA for the CDR3: TGTGCCAGCAGGAACTCTCATGAAAAACTGTTTTTT.

The gene calls are TRBV5-1 and TRBJ2-7, with TRBD1 identical over 9 bases. The CDR3 consists of 14 residues. Germline V gene data show CDR1 as SGHRS and CDR2 as YFSETQ. Germline trimming cut 6 bases from V and 7 bases from J; bases unmatched to any gene: 11. The CDR3 reads CASTGTGTLGEQYF. CDR3 sequence (DNA): TGCGCCAGCACCGGGACAGGGACTTTAGGGGAGCAGTACTTC.

The genes are TRBV27 and TRBJ2-7, with D uncertain. V was clipped by 0 bases and J by 6 bases, with 9 bases between them. Germline loops: CDR1 MNHEY, CDR2 SMNVEV (reference sequence). The CDR3 covers 13 residues. CDR3 amino acids: CASSLSRRIEQYF. For the CDR3, the DNA is TGTGCCAGCAGTTTATCTCGCCGGATCGAGCAGTACTTC.

The rearrangement uses TRBV6-1 and TRBJ2-4; 9 bases fit TRBD1. V lost 6 bases to trimming and J lost 0 bases; unmatched junction nucleotides: 3. This CDR3 comprises 15 residues. Germline V gene lookup returns CDR1 MNHNS and CDR2 SASEGT. The CDR3 sequence: CASRGTGIAKNIQYF. CDR3 bases: TGTGCCAGCAGGGGGACAGGGATAGCCAAAAACATTCAGTACTTC.

DNA of the CDR3: TGCGCCAGCAGCCAAGATATAGGACCCCCTCAAGAGACCCAGTACTTC. Its translation is CASSQDIGPPQETQYF. The chain has TRBV4-3 and TRBJ2-5; no firm D call. This CDR3 comprises 16 residues. Germline V gene sequence: CDR1 LGHNA, CDR2 YSLEER. Trimming removed 0 bases from V and 2 bases from J, with 13 bases in between.